This is a list of T cell receptor beta chains from one sample in a study of cytomegalovirus exposure and HLA in healthy donors. Libraries were prepared by immunoSEQ multiplex PCR; TCRdb keeps only in-frame clonotypes and omits some of them. The sample holds approximately 73,000 clones, under 70% seen once. The sequenced sample consisted of PBMCs. Source of these receptors: a man in his thirties or forties in good health and CMV-seropositive. Both conserved end residues are part of each CDR3. The D gene is left open where the match is weak. For some rows the clone size is stated as once, few or many, or as a class when expanded; others skip it.

>.|TRBV5-1|TRBJ2-5|.
TGCGCCAGCAGCACCGGACAGCCCCAAGAGACCCAGTACTTC
CASSTGQPQETQYF
>.|TRBV5-1|TRBJ2-3|.
TGCGCCAGCAGCCAACAGGGTCGCACAGATACGCAGTATTTT
CASSQQGRTDTQYF
>TRBD1|TRBV5-6|TRBJ1-1|.
TGTGCCAGCAGTAACTACAGGGGCATGAACACTGAAGCTTTCTTT
CASSNYRGMNTEAFF
>TRBD2|TRBV7-8|TRBJ2-7|.
TGTGCCAGCAGCTTGCCGAGCGGGGACGGATCACGTTCCTACGAGCAGTACTTC
CASSLPSGDGSRSYEQYF
>TRBD1|TRBV5-1|TRBJ2-7|.
TGCGCCAGCAGCTTGGACACCGGGACAGGGTTCGACGAGCAGTACTTC
CASSLDTGTGFDEQYF
>.|TRBV4-3|TRBJ2-3|few
TGCGCCAGCAGCCAAGATGGGGCTAGCACAGATACGCAGTATTTT
CASSQDGASTDTQYF
>.|TRBV4-1|TRBJ1-6|.
TGCGCCAGCAGCCAAGAGGGCACGACTACCTATAATTCACCCCTCCACTTT
CASSQEGTTTYNSPLHF
>.|TRBV11-3|TRBJ2-6|.
TGTGCCAGCAGCTTATCAGGGGGGTCTGGGGCCAACGTCCTGACTTTC
CASSLSGGSGANVLTF
>TRBD1|TRBV14|TRBJ2-5|.
TGTGCCAGCAGCCCCGGGCAGGGGGTGGTGGAGACCCAGTACTTC
CASSPGQGVVETQYF
>TRBD2|TRBV30|TRBJ2-5|.
TGTGCCTGGAGTGTATCGTTCGGGGGGGAGACCCAGTACTTC
CAWSVSFGGETQYF
>TRBD2|TRBV25-1|TRBJ2-7|.
TGTGCCAGCAGTGAAGCACTAGCGGGTTCCTACGAGCAGTACTTC
CASSEALAGSYEQYF
>TRBD1|TRBV27|TRBJ2-7|few
TGTGCCAGCAGCCCGGACAGGAGCTACGAGCAGTACTTC
CASSPDRSYEQYF
>TRBD2|TRBV7-2|TRBJ2-3|few
TGTGCCAGCAGCTTAGACGGGAGGGCAGATACGCAGTATTTT
CASSLDGRADTQYF
>.|TRBV4-1|TRBJ2-7|.
TGCGCCAGCAGCCAATGGAGCTCCTACGAGCAGTACTTC
CASSQWSSYEQYF
>TRBD2|TRBV27|TRBJ2-3|.
TGTGCCAGCAGTTTAGGCGGGAGAAGCACAGATACGCAGTATTTT
CASSLGGRSTDTQYF
>TRBD1|TRBV28|TRBJ1-1|.
TGTGCCAGCAGTTTAGGGACAGAGAACACTGAAGCTTTCTTT
CASSLGTENTEAFF
>TRBD2|TRBV19|TRBJ2-5|.
TGTGCCAGTAGAACTAGCGGGGGTTCTCTGGAGACCCAGTACTTC
CASRTSGGSLETQYF
>.|TRBV6-6|TRBJ2-7|.
TGTGCCAGCAGTTTTTCTAGGGGCGAGCAGTACTTC
CASSFSRGEQYF
>.|TRBV7-2|TRBJ2-1|.
TGTGCCAGCAGCTTTGACTCCCTTCAGGGCAATGAGCAGTTCTTC
CASSFDSLQGNEQFF
>.|TRBV7-3|TRBJ2-7|.
TGTGCCAGCAGCGGAAACTCGGGGGAGCAGTACTTC
CASSGNSGEQYF
>.|TRBV11-3|TRBJ1-1|.
TGTGCCAGCAGCTTAGCACCACAGAACACTGAAGCTTTCTTT
CASSLAPQNTEAFF
>.|TRBV10-2|TRBJ2-7|few
TGCGCCAGCAGGGAAGGGGGAATCTACGAGCAGTACTTC
CASREGGIYEQYF
>.|TRBV2|TRBJ2-1|few
TGTGCCAGCAGCACGATAGCATACAATGAGCAGTTCTTC
CASSTIAYNEQFF
>.|TRBV28|TRBJ2-7|few
TGTGCCAGCAGGTACCCCGACAACCCCTACGAGCAGTACTTC
CASRYPDNPYEQYF
>.|TRBV28|TRBJ1-1|once
TGTGCCAGCAACGGGGGAAGTAACACTGAAGCTTTCTTT
CASNGGSNTEAFF
>TRBD1|TRBV6-5|TRBJ2-2|.
TGTGCCAGCAGGCCTCAGGGGGCCGGGGAGCTGTTTTTT
CASRPQGAGELFF
>TRBD1|TRBV9|TRBJ2-2|.
TGTGCCAGCAGCTTACAGGGGGCCGGGGAGCTGTTTTTT
CASSLQGAGELFF
>.|TRBV25-1|TRBJ2-7|.
TGTGCCAGCAGTGGTCCGGGACTTAAAGAGCAGTACTTC
CASSGPGLKEQYF
>.|TRBV9|TRBJ1-4|few
TGTGCCAGCAGCGTGGAGCATTCTACTAATGAAAAACTGTTTTTT
CASSVEHSTNEKLFF
>.|TRBV7-8|TRBJ2-1|.
TGTGCCAGCAGCTTAGAGAAAGCCCCCTACAATGAGCAGTTCTTC
CASSLEKAPYNEQFF
>.|TRBV2|TRBJ2-6|.
TGTGCCAGCAGTCCTCACAGAGTCTCTGGGGCCAACGTCCTGACTTTC
CASSPHRVSGANVLTF
>TRBD2|TRBV13|TRBJ2-2|.
TGTGCCAGCAGCCAAGGACTAGTCGCCGGGGAGCTGTTTTTT
CASSQGLVAGELFF
>TRBD1|TRBV2|TRBJ2-5|few
TGTGCCAGCAGTAACCCCCGACAGGGAAAAAGAGAGACCCAGTACTTC
CASSNPRQGKRETQYF
>TRBD1|TRBV7-9|TRBJ1-1|.
TGTGCCAGCAGCCAGGGCCGGACAGGGACGAACACTGAAGCTTTCTTT
CASSQGRTGTNTEAFF
>.|TRBV28|TRBJ1-2|.
TGTGCCAGCGGAACTTACAGGGTTATCTACACCTTC
CASGTYRVIYTF
>TRBD2|TRBV7-9|TRBJ2-2|few
TGTGCCAGCAGCTTAACACTAGCGGAGAACACCGGGGAGCTGTTTTTT
CASSLTLAENTGELFF
>.|TRBV18|TRBJ2-5|.
TGTGCCAGCTCACCAGGGAAAGGCAGAGGGGAGACCCAGTACTTC
CASSPGKGRGETQYF
>.|TRBV13|TRBJ1-1|.
TGTGCCAGCAGTCCCTCCCGACAGGTGAACACTGAAGCTTTCTTT
CASSPSRQVNTEAFF
>TRBD2|TRBV6-4|TRBJ2-5|.
TGTGCCAGCAGTGACTACCTGACCGGGACTAGCGGGGGACCCGGCCAAGAGACCCAGTACTTC
CASSDYLTGTSGGPGQETQYF
>TRBD2|TRBV19|TRBJ2-1|.
TGTGCCAGTAGCCAAAGGACTAGCGGGGCCGATGAGCAGTTCTTC
CASSQRTSGADEQFF
>TRBD1|TRBV6-1|TRBJ2-7|.
TGTGCCAGCAGTGAAGCGGGACAGGGTTTTACCTACGAGCAGTACTTC
CASSEAGQGFTYEQYF
>TRBD2|TRBV5-6|TRBJ2-7|.
TGTGCCAGCAGCACCGGGACTAGCGGGGGGTCGTACGAGCAGTACTTC
CASSTGTSGGSYEQYF
>.|TRBV12-5|TRBJ2-2|medium-sized
TGTGCTAGTGGTTTGACACAGCTAAACACCGGGGAGCTGTTTTTT
CASGLTQLNTGELFF
>TRBD2|TRBV4-2|TRBJ2-1|few
TGTGCCAGCAGCCAAGATCAGGCCGGACTAGCGGTCTCGGTAGAGCAGTTCTTC
CASSQDQAGLAVSVEQFF
>TRBD1|TRBV6-1|TRBJ2-7|few
TGTGCCAGCAGTGAAGGGATAGGGGGCTTCCACGAGCAGTACTTC
CASSEGIGGFHEQYF
>TRBD1|TRBV19|TRBJ1-1|.
TGTGCCAGTAGACGACGCGGACAGGGGCACACTGAAGCTTTCTTT
CASRRRGQGHTEAFF
>.|TRBV6-1|TRBJ1-1|.
TGTGCCAGCAGTGAAAACAGGGCCGACACTGAAGCTTTCTTT
CASSENRADTEAFF
>.|TRBV2|TRBJ2-7|.
TGTGCCAGCAAAAGGCGGGCCGAATACGAGCAGTACTTC
CASKRRAEYEQYF